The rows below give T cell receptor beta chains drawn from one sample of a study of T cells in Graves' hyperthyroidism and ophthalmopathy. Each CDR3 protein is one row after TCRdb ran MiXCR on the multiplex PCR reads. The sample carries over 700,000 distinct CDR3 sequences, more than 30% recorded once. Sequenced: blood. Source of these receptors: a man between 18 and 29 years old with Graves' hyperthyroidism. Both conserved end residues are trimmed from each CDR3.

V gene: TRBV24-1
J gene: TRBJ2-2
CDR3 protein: ATSDAGTQTGELF

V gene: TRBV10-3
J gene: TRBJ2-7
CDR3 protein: ASSDPRVRSYEQY

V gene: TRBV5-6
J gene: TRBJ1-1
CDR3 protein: ASSWGSGEAF

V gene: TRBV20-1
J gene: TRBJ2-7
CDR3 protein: SARGGQGSSYEQY

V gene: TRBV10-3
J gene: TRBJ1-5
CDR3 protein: ASSYGRNNQPQH

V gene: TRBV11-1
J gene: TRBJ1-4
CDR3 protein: ASSYGQTPATNEKLF

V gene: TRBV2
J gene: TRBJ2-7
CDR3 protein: ASSTGQGFHEQY

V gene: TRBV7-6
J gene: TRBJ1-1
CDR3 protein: ASSPLGYGTEAF

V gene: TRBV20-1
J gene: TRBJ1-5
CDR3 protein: SATGGDRIQPQH

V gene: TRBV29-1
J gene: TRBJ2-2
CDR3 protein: SAEAQGSGELF

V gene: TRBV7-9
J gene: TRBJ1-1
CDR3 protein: VSSPAGTEAF

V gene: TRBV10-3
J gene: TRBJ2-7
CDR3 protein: AIRTVSSYEQY

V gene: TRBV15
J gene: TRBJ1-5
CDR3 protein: ATSRAGGGSQPQH

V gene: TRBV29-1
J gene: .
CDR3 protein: SVAYSGNEQF

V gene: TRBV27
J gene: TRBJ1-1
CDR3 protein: ATQWRTNTEAF

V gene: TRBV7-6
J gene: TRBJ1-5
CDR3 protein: ASSHDSAGPQH

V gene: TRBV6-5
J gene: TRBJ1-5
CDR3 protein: ASSYSTGGGQPQH

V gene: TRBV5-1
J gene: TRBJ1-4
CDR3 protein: ASSLGVTVPEKLF

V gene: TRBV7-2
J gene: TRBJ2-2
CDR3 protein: ASLRRAGELF

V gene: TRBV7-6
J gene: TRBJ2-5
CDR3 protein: ASSAESGGTQY

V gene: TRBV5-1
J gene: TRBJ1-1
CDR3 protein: ASTGRNTEAF

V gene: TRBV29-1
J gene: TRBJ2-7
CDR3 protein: SLGRDLHYEQY

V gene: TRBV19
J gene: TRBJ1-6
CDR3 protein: ASSISTDGPLH

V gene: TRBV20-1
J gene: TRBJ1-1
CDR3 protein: SARDKTGTGTEAF

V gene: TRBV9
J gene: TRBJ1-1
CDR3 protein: ASTSKIHNAEAF

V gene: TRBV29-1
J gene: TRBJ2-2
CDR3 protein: SACTELAGGELF

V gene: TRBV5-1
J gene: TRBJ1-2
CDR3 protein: ASSLEGDGNGYT

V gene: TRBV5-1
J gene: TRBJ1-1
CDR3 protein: ASSLDDGAEAF

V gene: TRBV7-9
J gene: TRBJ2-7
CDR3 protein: ASSLVGQGIYEQY

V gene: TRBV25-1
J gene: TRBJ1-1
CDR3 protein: ASGDVVNTEAF

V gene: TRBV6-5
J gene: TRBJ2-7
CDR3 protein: ASSYATVPYEQY

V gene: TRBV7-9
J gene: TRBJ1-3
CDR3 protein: ASSQLGNTIY

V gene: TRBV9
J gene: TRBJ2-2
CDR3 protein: ASSKQGAGELF

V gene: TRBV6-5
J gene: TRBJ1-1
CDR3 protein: ASSYDRGWSEAF

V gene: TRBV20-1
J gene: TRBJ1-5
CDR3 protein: SAQPQGWDQPQH

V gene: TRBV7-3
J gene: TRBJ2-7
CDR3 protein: ASSISSLEQY

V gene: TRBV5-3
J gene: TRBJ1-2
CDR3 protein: ASSLTGTPYGCT

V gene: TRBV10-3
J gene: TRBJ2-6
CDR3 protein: ASSLRHHPPYSGANVLT

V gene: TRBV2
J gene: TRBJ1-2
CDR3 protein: ASSEVQGLGGGYT

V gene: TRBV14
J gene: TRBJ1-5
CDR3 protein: ASGGRDQPQH

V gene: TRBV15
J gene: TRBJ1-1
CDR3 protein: ATSRDNRDRGLNTEAF

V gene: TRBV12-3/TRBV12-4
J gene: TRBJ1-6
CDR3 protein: ASSRQRDSPLH